This TCR beta chain was recovered during a study of shared clonotypes between healthy human individuals. Libraries were prepared by immunoSEQ multiplex PCR; TCRdb keeps only in-frame clonotypes and omits some of them. Among 2 million to 2.5 million clones listed, over 85% were seen once. CD45RA+ naive and CD45RA-negative memory subsets were separated from CD4+ cells. Overall study results and limits: Across subsets, estimated richness was generally greater for naive than for memory populations. Sampling involved blood alone; tissue repertoires likely differ.

J gave up 8 bases and V 8 bases, and 10 bases lay outside the gene matches. CDR3 length: 14 residues. Germline CDR1 and CDR2: MGHRA and YSYEKL. For this clone: The antigen remains undetermined.

The chain joins TRBV4-1 to TRBJ1-2; TRBD1 agrees at 11 bases. The specimen sequenced was naive CD4+ T cells from PBMCs. Subset given: CD45RA+ positively selected. The source is a young man in good health. Some clones in this sample may be carry-over from other donors' samples. CDR3 DNA sequence: TGCGCCAGCCAACGGAGGACAGGGGGCGAGGGCTACACCTTC. Amino acid sequence: CASQRRTGGEGYTF.